This T cell receptor beta chain is drawn from a study of T-cell memory formation after mild COVID-19. The overall study: Most TCR clusters belonged to a single donor.

Study-level findings and limits: That cross-reactive memory joined was suggested by some responding clones appearing in pre-infection memory. Among CD4+ contracting clones, most were CM and EM, and CD8+ ones EMRA.

TCRdb re-analysed the 5' RACE reads in MiXCR, keeping a single row per CDR3 protein. The sample holds hundreds of thousands of distinct CDR3 sequences; 7% to 10% are singletons and the top ten take approximately 22%. Between the trimmed V and J ends, which lost 1 base and 0 bases, there was a span of 10 bases. This CDR3 comprises 16 residues. Germline-derived CDR1 and CDR2 are LGHNA and YSLEER. Regarding this clonotype: Antigen specificity is unknown.

The receptor was derived from a man between 18 and 35 years old who had mild COVID-19 (a few samples of this study predate the infection). Cell type and time point are not known. The sample was PBMCs or a T cell subset sorted from them (not recorded which). V is TRBV4-3 and J is TRBJ1-3, with a tentative D call TRBD1 (6 bases). This chain's CDR3 is CASSQGRGNSGNTIYF. CDR3 DNA sequence: TGCGCCAGCAGCCAAGGGAGGGGGAACTCTGGAAACACCATATATTTT.